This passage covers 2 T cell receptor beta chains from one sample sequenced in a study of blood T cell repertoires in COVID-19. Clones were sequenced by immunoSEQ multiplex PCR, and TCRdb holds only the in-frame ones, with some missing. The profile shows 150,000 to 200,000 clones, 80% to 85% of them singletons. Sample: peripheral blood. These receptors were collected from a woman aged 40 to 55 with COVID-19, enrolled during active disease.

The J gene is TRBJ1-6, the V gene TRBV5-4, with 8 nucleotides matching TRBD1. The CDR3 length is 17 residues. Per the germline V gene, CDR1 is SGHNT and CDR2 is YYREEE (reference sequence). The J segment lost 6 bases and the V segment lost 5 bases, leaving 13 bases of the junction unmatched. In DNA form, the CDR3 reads TGTGCCAGCAGGGAGAGCCCCACCGGGACAGGTAATTCACCCCTCCACTTT. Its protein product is CASRESPTGTGNSPLHF.

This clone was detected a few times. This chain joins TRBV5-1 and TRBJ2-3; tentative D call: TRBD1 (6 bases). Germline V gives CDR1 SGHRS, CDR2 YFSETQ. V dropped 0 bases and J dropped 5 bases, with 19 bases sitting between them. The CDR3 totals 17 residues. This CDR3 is CASSLGRRGPSRDTQYF. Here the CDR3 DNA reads TGCGCCAGCAGCTTGGGTCGCAGGGGCCCTTCGAGAGATACGCAGTATTTT.